The 20 T cell receptor beta chains listed next were all sequenced from one sample in a study of vaccination effects on CD4 cells after COVID-19. Clones were sequenced by immunoSEQ multiplex PCR, and TCRdb holds only the in-frame ones, with some missing. Here the sample spans more than 50,000 clones, around three quarters being singletons. These TCRs' antigens remain unknown. ViraFEST expansion of antigen-specific CD4+ T cells with viral peptide pools preceded sequencing. CD4+ T cells were isolated after nine to ten days of culture. Of the BNT162b2 and mRNA-1273 vaccines, participants received two doses of one or the other. The sequencing used CD4+ T cells from PBMCs cultured with HCoV-OC43 spike peptides, collected after COVID-19 vaccination. As to subset: HCoV-OC43 spike overlapping peptide pool stimulation. The receptors stem from a human donor who received a COVID-19 vaccine.

The rearrangement uses TRBV19 and TRBJ2-3; 9 bases fit TRBD1. V lost 2 bases to trimming and J lost 6 bases; unmatched junction nucleotides: 6. The length of the CDR3 is 15 residues. Germline V gives CDR1 LNHDA, CDR2 SQIVND (reference sequence). CDR3 amino acids: CASSIRTGGADTQYF. The CDR3 DNA sequence: TGTGCCAGTAGTATAAGAACAGGGGGCGCCGATACGCAGTATTTT.

The J gene is TRBJ2-5, the V gene TRBV18; 9 nucleotides match TRBD2. The CDR3 spans 15 residues. In germline, CDR1 is KGHSH, CDR2 LQKENI. Trimming took 6 bases from V and 1 from J; bases not matched to a gene: 6. The CDR3 here is CASSPGLAFQETQYF. In DNA form, the CDR3 reads TGTGCCAGCTCCCCCGGACTAGCGTTCCAAGAGACCCAGTACTTC.

This clone was detected only once. This chain uses TRBV18 with TRBJ2-5; 8 nucleotides line up with TRBD2. The CDR3 runs to 15 residues. V lost 3 bases, J lost 5 bases, and 8 bases stayed unmatched. CDR1 is KGHSH and CDR2 is LQKENI in the germline V gene. CDR3: CASSPGRSGGETQYF. The CDR3, as DNA: TGTGCCAGCTCACCGGGCAGATCGGGAGGGGAGACCCAGTACTTC.

The V and J genes are TRBV5-1 and TRBJ2-7; the D gene could be TRBD1 or TRBD2 (5 bases each). Trimming took off 2 bases at V and 6 bases at J, with 12 bases between the two ends. Germline V gene lookup returns CDR1 SGHRS and CDR2 YFSETQ. The CDR3 consists of 13 residues. In DNA form, the CDR3 reads TGCGCCAGCAGCTTCGAGGGGTTCGGCGAGCAGTACGTC. Its translation: CASSFEGFGEQYV.

This chain connects TRBV19 to TRBJ2-1, with D possibly being TRBD2 (5 bases). V lost 5 bases and J lost 9, with 20 bases in between. Per the germline V gene, CDR1 is LNHDA and CDR2 is SQIVND (reference sequence). CDR3 length equals 15 residues. The CDR3 protein is CASSVNINWAGEQFF. The CDR3 nucleotides read TGTGCCAGTAGTGTTAACATTAATTGGGCGGGTGAGCAGTTCTTC.

The gene calls are TRBV18 and TRBJ2-2, with D perhaps TRBD1 or TRBD2 (5 bases each). The CDR3 consists of 14 residues. Germline loops: CDR1 KGHSH, CDR2 LQKENI. Trimming removed 4 bases from V and 6 bases from J, with 12 bases in between. The CDR3 is CASSRDAAAGELFF. The CDR3 nucleotides read TGTGCCAGCTCACGGGACGCGGCGGCCGGGGAGCTGTTTTTT.

The chain carries TRBV27 and TRBJ1-5; tentative D call: TRBD1 (6 bases). Per the germline V gene, CDR1 is MNHEY and CDR2 is SMNVEV (reference sequence). The CDR3 totals 15 residues. V was cut by 6 bases and J by 0 bases, with 12 bases left in between. The CDR3 nucleotides are TGTGCCAGCAGAACAGGGTCCTATAGCAATCAGCCCCAGCATTTT. It encodes CASRTGSYSNQPQHF.

Judged by abundance, this clone is medium-sized. The chain carries TRBV11-2 and TRBJ2-7; D tentatively reads TRBD1 or TRBD2 (5 bases each). Per germline, CDR1 SGHAT and CDR2 FQNNGV. This CDR3 has 14 residues. The ends were cut back, 8 bases at V and 0 bases at J, with 14 bases in the middle. The DNA for the CDR3 is TGTGCCAGCGGGAAGGGACCAAACTCCTACGAGCAGTACGTC. It translates to CASGKGPNSYEQYV.

CDR3 DNA sequence: TGTGCCAGTTGGGGGCGCCGCTCCTCTAACTATGGCTACACCTTC. This codes for CASWGRRSSNYGYTF. This chain connects TRBV19 to TRBJ1-2; maybe TRBD1 (6 bases). Germline V gene sequence: CDR1 LNHDA, CDR2 SQIVND (reference sequence). The V end lost 8 bases, the J end lost 0 bases, and 16 bases lay between the germline ends. The CDR3 is 15 amino acids.

This chain uses TRBV29-1 with TRBJ2-3; the D gene is possibly TRBD1 (5 bases). The V gene's germline CDR1 is SQVTM and CDR2 ANQGSEA. Between the trimmed V and J ends, which lost 1 base and 4 bases, there was a span of 18 bases. The CDR3 is 16 amino acids. The DNA for the CDR3 is TGCAGCGTTGAAGGGCAGGGTCCACTTGGCGCAGATACGCAGTATTTT. It codes for CSVEGQGPLGADTQYF.

The rearrangement joins TRBV9 to TRBJ2-1, with D possibly matching TRBD1 (6 bases). The length of the CDR3 is 15 residues. V was pared by 0 bases and J by 7 bases, with 14 bases between. Germline CDR1 SGDLS, CDR2 YYNGEE. The CDR3 nucleotides read TGTGCCAGCAGCGTAGCGTGGGGGCCTCATAATGAGCAGTTCTTC. Translated: CASSVAWGPHNEQFF.

J is TRBJ2-7 and V is TRBV14; D is uncertain. The CDR3 has 14 amino acids. In germline, CDR1 is SGHDN, CDR2 FVKESK. V lost 3 bases to trimming and J lost 6 bases, with 15 bases between them. The CDR3 here is CASSQASMISEQYV. In DNA, the CDR3 is TGTGCCAGCAGCCAGGCCAGTATGATTTCCGAGCAGTACGTC.

The rearrangement links TRBV14 to TRBJ1-1; D not resolved. CDR1 and CDR2 (germline): SGHDN, FVKESK. The V and J ends lost 2 bases and 5 bases respectively, with 18 bases between them. The CDR3 is 16 amino acids. The CDR3 sequence is CASSQSSARVGTEAFF. As DNA, the CDR3 is TGTGCCAGCAGCCAAAGCTCGGCAAGGGTGGGGACTGAAGCTTTCTTT.

This chain uses TRBV6-2 or TRBV6-3 with TRBJ2-1, with 10 bases fitting TRBD1. Germline V gene data show CDR1 as MNHEY and CDR2 as SVGEGT. The CDR3 totals 15 residues. Losses at the gene ends were 6 bases for V and 1 base for J; bases not matched to a gene: 3. CDR3 DNA sequence: TGTGCCAGCAGCGAGGACAGGGGGTCCTACAATGAGCAGTTCTTC. Translated: CASSEDRGSYNEQFF.

By share, this clone ranks as medium-sized. The chain uses TRBV9 and TRBJ1-6; tentative D call: TRBD1 (5 bases). Germline CDR1 is SGDLS and CDR2 is YYNGEE. There are 15 residues in the CDR3. V lost 5 bases, J lost 0 bases, and 9 bases lay in between. The CDR3 nucleotides are TGTGCCAGCAGGCCGGGGACCTCCTATAATTCACCCCTCCACTTT. Translated, it gives CASRPGTSYNSPLHF.

The genes are TRBV5-1 and TRBJ2-6; maybe TRBD1 (6 bases). Trimming left V 4 bases short and J 0 bases short, with 17 bases between. Germline V gene sequence: CDR1 SGHRS, CDR2 YFSETQ. CDR3 size: 18 residues. CDR3 bases: TGCGCCAGCAGCGAACAGGGTATCCTCCACTCTGGGGCCAACGTCCTGACTTTC. Amino acid sequence: CASSEQGILHSGANVLTF.

The V gene is TRBV5-1, the J gene TRBJ2-3, with 12 bases lining up with TRBD2. Unmatched junction bases numbered 0, after V lost 4 bases and J lost 3 bases. The CDR3 runs 14 residues. The V gene's germline CDR1 is SGHRS and CDR2 YFSETQ. The CDR3 nucleotides are TGCGCCAGCAGCCTAGCGGGGGGGACAGATACGCAGTATTTT. It codes for CASSLAGGTDTQYF.

In this sample, this clone turned up once. The CDR3 bases are TGTGCCACCAGTGATCCTCGAGGGGCCGGGGAGCTGTTTTTT. Translated: CATSDPRGAGELFF. V is TRBV24-1 and J is TRBJ2-2; D assignment may be TRBD1 or TRBD2 (5 bases each). CDR3 length equals 14 residues. Trimming shortened V by 3 bases and J by 6 bases, and 10 bases separated the two germline ends. Germline V gives CDR1 KGHDR, CDR2 SFDVKD.

The V and J genes are TRBV10-3 and TRBJ1-2; D not resolved. CDR3 size: 13 residues. Germline V gene data show CDR1 as ENHRY and CDR2 as SYGVKD. V was pared by 8 bases and J by 3 bases, with 13 bases between. In nucleotides, the CDR3 is TGTGCCATCCGCGAGGTTATTGACTATGGCTACACCTTC. Amino acid sequence: CAIREVIDYGYTF.

This chain links TRBV6-5 with TRBJ2-2, with 9 bases identical to TRBD2. V lost 6 bases and J lost 7; bases outside the gene matches: 9. This CDR3 is 15 amino acids long. The V gene's germline CDR1 is MNHEY and CDR2 SVGAGI. The CDR3 sequence is CASSLLLAGVGELFF. CDR3 bases: TGTGCCAGCAGCCTCCTACTAGCGGGCGTCGGGGAGCTGTTTTTT.